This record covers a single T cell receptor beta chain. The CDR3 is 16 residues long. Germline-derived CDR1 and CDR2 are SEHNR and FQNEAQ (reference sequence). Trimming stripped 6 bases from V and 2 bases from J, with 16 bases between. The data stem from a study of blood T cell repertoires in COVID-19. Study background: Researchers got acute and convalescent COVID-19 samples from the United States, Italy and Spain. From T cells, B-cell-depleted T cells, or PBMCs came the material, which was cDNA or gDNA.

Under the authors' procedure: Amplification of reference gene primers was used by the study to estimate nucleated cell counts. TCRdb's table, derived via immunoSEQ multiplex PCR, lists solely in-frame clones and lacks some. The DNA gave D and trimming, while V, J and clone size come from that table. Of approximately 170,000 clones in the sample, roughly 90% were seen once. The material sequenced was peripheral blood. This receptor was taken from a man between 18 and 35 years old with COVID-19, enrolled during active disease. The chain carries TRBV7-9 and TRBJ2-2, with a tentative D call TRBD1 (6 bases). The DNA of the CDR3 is TGTGCCAGCAGGCCGGGACAACAATTTAACACCGGGGAGCTGTTTTTT. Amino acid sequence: CASRPGQQFNTGELFF. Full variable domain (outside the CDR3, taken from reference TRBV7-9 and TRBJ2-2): DTGVSQNPRHKITKRGQNVTFRCDPISEHNRLYWYRQTLGQGPEFLTYFQNEAQLEKSRLLSDRFSAERPKGSFSTLEIQRTEQGDSAMYLCASRPGQQFNTGELFFGEGSRLTVL.